The subject of this entry is one T cell receptor beta chain. Its antigen is unidentified. This entry comes from a study of CD8 T cells in Susac syndrome. Study-level findings and limits: The authors found 15 to 20 Susac-specific public clones in total CD8+ repertoires and four to six in CD8+ TEMRA repertoires.

The authors reverse transcribed about 0.45 to 1 ug RNA with random hexamers. Each CDR3 protein is one row after TCRdb ran MiXCR on the immunoSEQ multiplex PCR reads. The table lists tens of thousands of distinct CDR3 sequences, around 96% of them singletons. Germline CDR1 KGHDR, CDR2 SFDVKD. V was shortened by 10 bases and J by 7 bases, with 10 bases between the two germline ends. The CDR3 extends over 11 amino acids. The rearrangement uses TRBV24-1 and TRBJ2-1; tentatively, D is TRBD1 (6 bases). The receptor was isolated from a human donor with Susac syndrome. Source material: CD8+ T cells from PBMCs. CDR3 sequence reads: CATGAENEQFF. DNA for the CDR3: TGTGCCACGGGGGCGGAGAATGAGCAGTTCTTC.